The subject of this entry is one T cell receptor (beta chain). Germline assignment: CDR1 SGHRS and CDR2 YFSETQ. V was trimmed by 4 bases and J by 0 bases, leaving 8 bases between them. The CDR3 runs to 15 residues. The data belong to a study of blood T cell repertoires in COVID-19. For the study at large: Material from acute and convalescent COVID-19 was sourced from the United States, Italy and Spain. From T cells, B-cell-depleted T cells, or PBMCs came the material, which was cDNA or gDNA.

Participant ages covered about 18 to 95 years across around 25 US areas. Sequencing used immunoSEQ multiplex PCR; TCRdb keeps in-frame clones, though not all of them. The data show roughly 250,000 clones, around 90% seen once. The TCR sequence derives from a woman in her thirties or forties with acute COVID-19. Sequencing was performed on PBMCs or T cells enriched from blood (not recorded which). The chain is built from TRBV5-1 and TRBJ2-6; D uncertain. The CDR3 spells CASSVQVSGANVLTF. CDR3 nucleotides: TGCGCCAGCAGCGTTCAGGTCTCTGGGGCCAACGTCCTGACTTTC.